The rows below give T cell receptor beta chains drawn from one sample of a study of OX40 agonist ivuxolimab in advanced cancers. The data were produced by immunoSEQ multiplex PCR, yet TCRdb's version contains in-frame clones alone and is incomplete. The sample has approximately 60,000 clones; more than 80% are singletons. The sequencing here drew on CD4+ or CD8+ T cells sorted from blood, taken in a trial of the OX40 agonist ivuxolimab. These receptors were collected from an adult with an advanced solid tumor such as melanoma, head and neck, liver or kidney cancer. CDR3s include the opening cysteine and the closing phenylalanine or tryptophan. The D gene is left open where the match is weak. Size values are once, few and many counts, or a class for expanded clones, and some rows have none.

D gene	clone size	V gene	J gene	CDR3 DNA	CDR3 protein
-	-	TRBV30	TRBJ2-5	TGTGCCTGGAGTCAAGGGGGAGAGACCCAGTACTTC	CAWSQGGETQYF
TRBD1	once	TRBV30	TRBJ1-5	TGTGCCTGGAACCCCCCCCAACAGGGGACTAATCAGCCCCAGCATTTT	CAWNPPQQGTNQPQHF
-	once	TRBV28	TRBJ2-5	TGTGCCAGCAGTCAAGCTTATGGGTTCGAGACCCAGTACTTC	CASSQAYGFETQYF
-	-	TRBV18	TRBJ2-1	TGTGCCAGCTCTCGGCCGGGAAGTGAGCAGTTCTTC	CASSRPGSEQFF
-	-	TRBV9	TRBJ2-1	TGTGCCAGCAGTCCCACTTCCTACAATGAGCAGTTCTTC	CASSPTSYNEQFF
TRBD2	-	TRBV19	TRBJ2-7	TGTGCCAGTAGTGCGCTACCGGGAGGGAAAACCTACGAGCAGTACTTC	CASSALPGGKTYEQYF
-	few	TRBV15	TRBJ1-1	TGTGCCACCAGCAGAGCGCTGATAAGGACTGAAGCTTTCTTT	CATSRALIRTEAFF
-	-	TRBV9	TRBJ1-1	TGTGCCAGCAGCGTAGGACCGAACACTGAAGCTTTCTTT	CASSVGPNTEAFF
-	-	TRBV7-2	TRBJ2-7	TGTGCCAGCAGCTCCGGACAGCCCGGGTCCTACGAGCAGTACTTC	CASSSGQPGSYEQYF
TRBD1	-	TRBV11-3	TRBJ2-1	TGTGCCAGCAGCTCCGCCACAGGGGGCACTGAGCAGTTCTTC	CASSSATGGTEQFF
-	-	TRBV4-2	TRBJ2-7	TGTGCCAGCAGCCAGATCGGGCCCGAGCTCGAGGGGGAGCAGTACTTC	CASSQIGPELEGEQYF
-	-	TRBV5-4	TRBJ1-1	TGTGCCAGCAGCTTGGTGCAGGCAGGGAATGAAGCTTTCTTT	CASSLVQAGNEAFF
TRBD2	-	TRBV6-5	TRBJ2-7	TGTGCCAGCAGCCCCACTAGCGGACCCTACGAGCAGTACTTC	CASSPTSGPYEQYF
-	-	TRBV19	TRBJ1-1	TGTGCCAGTAGTCCCCGGGAAAGTCTCACTGAAGCTTTCTTT	CASSPRESLTEAFF
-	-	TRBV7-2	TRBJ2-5	TGTGCCAGCAGCTTTCACTTTGGAGAGACCCAGTACTTC	CASSFHFGETQYF
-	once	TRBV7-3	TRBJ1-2	TGTGCCAGCAGCGCAGGTGGGGACTATGGCTACACCTTC	CASSAGGDYGYTF
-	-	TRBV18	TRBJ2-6	TGTGCCAGCTCAACAGACTCTGGGGCCAACGTCCTGACTTTC	CASSTDSGANVLTF
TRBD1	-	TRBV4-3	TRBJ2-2	TGCGCCAGCAGCCAAGGCGAGATAGGACAGGGGATTAACACCGGGGAGCTGTTTTTT	CASSQGEIGQGINTGELFF
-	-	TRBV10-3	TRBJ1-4	TGTGCCATCAGTGACAACAGGGATGAAAAACTGTTTTTT	CAISDNRDEKLFF
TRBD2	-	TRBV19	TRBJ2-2	TGTGCCAGTAAAAAACTAGCGGGGGGTGACACCGGGGAGCTGTTTTTT	CASKKLAGGDTGELFF
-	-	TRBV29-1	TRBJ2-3	TGCAGCGTCGATCCGGGACTCTTCACAGATACGCAGTATTTT	CSVDPGLFTDTQYF
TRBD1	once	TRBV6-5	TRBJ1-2	TGTGCCAGCAGTTACGGGACAGGGTCCTATGGCTACACCTTC	CASSYGTGSYGYTF
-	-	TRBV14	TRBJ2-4	TGTGCCAGCAGCCACCCCATGGGGAACAGGAGGAGCATTCAGTACTTC	CASSHPMGNRRSIQYF
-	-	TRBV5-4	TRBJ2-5	TGTGCCAGCAGCTTGCCCTGGGGGGAAGAGACCCAGTACTTC	CASSLPWGEETQYF
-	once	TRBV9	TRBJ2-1	TGTGCCAGCAGCCCTAGGGGGGCCGGGGCCGATGAGCAGTTCTTC	CASSPRGAGADEQFF